The source of this T cell receptor (beta chain) is a study of CD8+CD57+ T cells in acquired aplastic anemia. Study-level findings and limits: Overlap between patients and controls comprised about 28 CD8+ CDR3 sequences.

Investigators profiled TCR beta VDJ and CDR3 from genomic DNA template. TCRdb reprocessed the reads with MiXCR, giving one entry per CDR3 protein. The sample consists of about 270,000 distinct CDR3 sequences, 45% to 70% of them appearing once. On this clonotype: Its specificity is not known.

Sequences were obtained from sorted CD4+, CD8+, or CD8+CD57+ T cells (not recorded which) from PBMCs. This receptor was obtained from a human donor with severe aplastic anemia or a healthy control (not recorded which).

CDR3: CASSSGDRVTGELFF. The CDR3 DNA is TGTGCCAGCAGCTCCGGGGACAGGGTGACCGGGGAGCTGTTTTTT. The chain employs TRBV7-9 and TRBJ2-2; 9 bases map to TRBD1. V lost 4 bases, J lost 5 bases, and 5 bases stayed unmatched. From germline, CDR1 is SEHNR and CDR2 FQNEAQ (reference sequence). This CDR3 spans 15 amino acids.